What follows are 27 T cell receptor beta chains derived from one specimen sequenced in a study of blood T cell repertoires in COVID-19. TCRdb keeps only in-frame clones here, not all; method: immunoSEQ multiplex PCR. The sample lists 57,000 or so clones, less than 80% seen once, with roughly 20% in the top ten. Sequences were obtained from peripheral blood. The receptors shown here come from a man between 60 and 75 years old with acute or convalescent COVID-19.

The chain uses TRBV7-2 and TRBJ1-2, with D maybe TRBD1 (6 bases). CDR3 length: 14 amino acids. Deletions cut 1 base from V and 8 bases from J, with 14 bases between. The germline V gene has CDR1 SGHTA and CDR2 FQGNSA. The CDR3 here is CASSLDRAGAGYTF. CDR3 in DNA: TGTGCCAGCAGCTTAGACAGGGCGGGAGCCGGCTACACCTTC.

CDR3 in amino acids: CAISGSPGSDEQFF. The CDR3 DNA is TGTGCCATCAGTGGATCCCCCGGGTCGGATGAGCAGTTCTTC. V gene TRBV10-3 combines with J gene TRBJ2-1; D call uncertain. The CDR3 runs to 14 residues. Deletions cut 4 bases from V and 8 bases from J, with 15 bases between. Germline CDR1 and CDR2: ENHRY and SYGVKD.

This chain joins TRBV7-9 and TRBJ1-1; possibly TRBD1 for D (5 bases). CDR3 length equals 15 residues. Trimming took off 5 bases at V and 2 bases at J, with 15 bases between the two ends. From germline, CDR1 is SEHNR and CDR2 FQNEAQ (reference sequence). The CDR3 DNA reads TGTGCCAGCAGCCCTATCAGACAGCGAAACACTGAAGCTTTCTTT. Protein: CASSPIRQRNTEAFF.

The chain has TRBV24-1 and TRBJ2-1, with TRBD2 matching 9 bases. The CDR3 totals 16 residues. V gave up 9 bases and J gave up 6 bases; unmatched junction bases: 14. The germline V gene has CDR1 KGHDR and CDR2 SFDVKD. This CDR3 reads CATDGAGASGTNEQFF. The CDR3, as DNA: TGTGCCACCGATGGGGCGGGGGCTAGCGGGACCAATGAGCAGTTCTTC.

The chain combines TRBV6-6 with TRBJ1-1; TRBD1 matches at 11 bases. The CDR3 runs to 16 residues. Per the germline V gene, CDR1 is MNHNY and CDR2 is SVGAGI (reference sequence). V lost 7 bases and J lost 4; bases outside the gene matches: 11. The CDR3 bases are TGTGCCAGCACAACTGGACAGGGGGCAAGCGGCACTGAAGCTTTCTTT. Translation gives CASTTGQGASGTEAFF.

This clone has only one observation. The CDR3 bases are TGCGCCAGCAGCCAAGATACTCGGCAGGGGAGTGGGGCCAACGTCCTGACTTTC. Translated: CASSQDTRQGSGANVLTF. This chain uses TRBV4-1 with TRBJ2-6, with D perhaps TRBD1 (6 bases). This CDR3 is 18 amino acids long. Germline values: CDR1 MGHRA, CDR2 YSYEKL. Trimming took off 0 bases at V and 3 bases at J, with 15 bases between the two ends.

The V gene is TRBV27, the J gene TRBJ2-7, with 12 positions matching TRBD2. With 6 bases clipped from V and 3 bases from J, the junction kept 6 bases outside the gene matches. This CDR3 contains 15 residues. Germline-derived CDR1 and CDR2 are MNHEY and SMNVEV (reference sequence). CDR3 protein: CASRLAGGPFYEQYF. The CDR3 bases are TGTGCCAGCAGACTAGCGGGAGGACCGTTCTACGAGCAGTACTTC.

The gene calls are TRBV7-6 and TRBJ2-7; 8 positions agree with TRBD2. The CDR3 has 16 amino acids. Germline CDR1 is SGHVS and CDR2 is FNYEAQ. V shed 0 bases and J 5 bases; nucleotides not matched to a gene: 9. As DNA, the CDR3 is TGTGCCAGCAGCTTAGCGGCGACGGGAGGGTTGCACGAGCAGTACTTC. The encoded protein is CASSLAATGGLHEQYF.

V gene TRBV7-9 combines with J gene TRBJ1-2; D may be TRBD1 (6 bases). Germline CDR1 is SEHNR and CDR2 is FQNEAQ (reference sequence). The CDR3 is 13 residues long. The V and J ends lost 5 bases and 4 bases respectively, with 11 bases between them. The CDR3 protein is CASSPGTTYGYTF. The CDR3 DNA is TGTGCCAGCAGCCCCGGGACAACCTATGGCTACACCTTC.

This CDR3 reads CASSLGGSSGVGYTF. CDR3 in DNA: TGTGCCAGCAGCTTAGGTGGCAGTTCGGGGGTCGGCTACACCTTC. V gene TRBV7-2 combines with J gene TRBJ1-2, with D possibly being TRBD1 (5 bases). This CDR3 has 15 residues. Germline V lookup: CDR1 SGHTA, CDR2 FQGNSA. Between the trimmed V and J ends, which lost 1 base and 8 bases, there was a span of 17 bases. The variable domain in full, completed from reference TRBV7-2 and TRBJ1-2, reads GAGVSQSPSNKVTEKGKDVELRCDPISGHTALYWYRQSLGQGLEFLIYFQGNSAPDKSGLPSDRFSAERTGGSVSTLTIQRTQQEDSAVYLCASSLGGSSGVGYTFGSGTRLTVV.

DNA for the CDR3: TGTGCCAGCAGTGAGTTTGAGAACCCGAACACTGAAGCTTTCTTT. Protein product: CASSEFENPNTEAFF. This sequence joins TRBV2 and TRBJ1-1, with no clear D. This CDR3 is 15 amino acids long. Trimming took off 3 bases at V and 1 base at J, with 12 bases between the two ends. CDR1 and CDR2 from the germline V gene are SNHLY and FYNNEI.

The chain recombines TRBV3-1 (or the pseudogene TRBV3-2) with TRBJ2-5; D possibly corresponds to TRBD2 (6 bases). The length of the CDR3 is 15 residues. Germline CDR1 and CDR2: LGHDT and YNNKEL (reference sequence). Trimming took 4 bases from V and 5 from J, leaving 17 bases between them. CDR3 sequence (DNA): TGTGCCAGCAGCCCCCTGGGGGAGGCGGGGGAGACCCAGTACTTC. Protein: CASSPLGEAGETQYF.

The table lists this clone with a few counts. This chain uses TRBV28 with TRBJ1-6, with D tentatively TRBD1 (6 bases). Trimming took off 3 bases at V and 0 bases at J, with 21 bases between the two ends. The CDR3 extends over 20 amino acids. CDR1 MDHEN and CDR2 SYDVKM come from the germline V gene. The CDR3 coding sequence is TGTGCCAGCAGTTTTATTGGGGCGGGGGGCGGCTTCTCCTATAATTCACCCCTCCACTTT. Its translation: CASSFIGAGGGFSYNSPLHF.

This chain connects TRBV18 to TRBJ2-2; 12 bases fit TRBD2. Unmatched junction bases numbered 7, after V lost 3 bases and J lost 5 bases. Germline V gene lookup returns CDR1 KGHSH and CDR2 LQKENI. The CDR3 runs 17 residues. CDR3 sequence reads: CASSPFGLAGNTGELFF. The DNA for the CDR3 is TGTGCCAGCTCACCCTTCGGACTAGCGGGGAATACCGGGGAGCTGTTTTTT. Supplemented by reference TRBV18 and TRBJ2-2, the full variable domain reads NAGVMQNPRHLVRRRGQEARLRCSPMKGHSHVYWYRQLPEEGLKFMVYLQKENIIDESGMPKERFSAEFPKEGPSILRIQQVVRGDSAAYFCASSPFGLAGNTGELFFGEGSRLTVL.

In this sample, this clone turned up once. The chain has TRBV2 and TRBJ1-1; TRBD1 might be the D (6 bases). Trimming took 8 bases from V and 4 from J, leaving 14 bases between them. The V gene's germline CDR1 is SNHLY and CDR2 FYNNEI. This CDR3 comprises 13 residues. CDR3 region: CASCGQGFTEAFF. The CDR3 nucleotides are TGTGCCAGCTGCGGGCAGGGGTTCACTGAAGCTTTCTTT.

CDR3 sequence reads: CASGQTRGTGVTGELFF. The DNA of the CDR3 is TGTGCTAGTGGTCAGACTCGCGGGACAGGGGTAACCGGGGAGCTGTTTTTT. The chain couples TRBV12-5 to TRBJ2-2; 10 bases match TRBD1. CDR1 is LGHNT and CDR2 is FRNRAP in the germline V gene. Germline trimming cut 5 bases from V and 5 bases from J; bases unmatched to any gene: 11. The CDR3 has 17 amino acids.

This chain connects TRBV10-3 to TRBJ1-2; D may be TRBD1 (6 bases). The CDR3 runs to 16 residues. CDR1 is ENHRY and CDR2 is SYGVKD in the germline V gene. The V end lost 0 bases, the J end lost 1 base, and 12 bases lay between the germline ends. The CDR3 nucleotides are TGTGCCATCAGTGAGTCCCGGACAGCCCTTAACTATGGCTACACCTTC. This encodes CAISESRTALNYGYTF.

For the CDR3, the DNA is TGTGCCAGCAGTTCTAGCGGGAGTTCTGATACGCAGTATTTT. It yields the protein CASSSSGSSDTQYF. The chain uses TRBV6-4 and TRBJ2-3; 10 positions match TRBD2. The CDR3 has 14 residues. Germline assignment: CDR1 MRHNA and CDR2 SNTAGT. The V segment lost 5 bases and the J segment 6 bases; nucleotides outside the gene matches: 5.

The chain employs TRBV7-2 and TRBJ2-7, with D possibly matching TRBD2 (6 bases). From germline, CDR1 is SGHTA and CDR2 FQGNSA. CDR3 length equals 12 residues. Trimming removed 6 bases from V and 13 bases from J, with 19 bases in between. CDR3 in amino acids: CASSSGLIVRYF. The CDR3 nucleotides are TGTGCCAGCAGTTCAGGACTAATAGTTCGATACTTC.

This chain connects TRBV6-5 to TRBJ1-3, with TRBD1 matching 7 bases. The CDR3 covers 14 residues. V was pared by 11 bases and J by 0 bases, with 7 bases of the junction left unmatched. CDR1 is MNHEY, CDR2 SVGAGI, per germline. The CDR3 here is CAAARDSSGNTIYF. The CDR3 DNA follows: TGTGCCGCCGCCCGGGACAGCTCTGGAAACACCATATATTTT.

The chain is built from TRBV7-9 and TRBJ2-5; 7 nucleotides line up with TRBD1. The CDR3 contains 15 residues. The germline CDR1 and CDR2 sequences are SEHNR and FQNEAQ (reference sequence). V lost 1 base and J lost 5; bases outside the gene matches: 7. For the CDR3, the DNA is TGTGCCAGCAGCTTAGTGGGCAGGGGGTTGGAGACCCAGTACTTC. Translating it yields CASSLVGRGLETQYF.

This chain uses TRBV29-1 with TRBJ1-2; TRBD1 might be the D (5 bases). Germline loops: CDR1 SQVTM, CDR2 ANQGSEA. The CDR3 has 12 amino acids. Trimming removed 6 bases at V and 4 bases at J, with 12 bases between. The CDR3 sequence is CSVGDSIYGYTF. The CDR3 bases are TGCAGCGTGGGGGACTCAATCTATGGCTACACCTTC. The variable domain in full, with the rest retrieved from reference TRBV29-1 and TRBJ1-2, is SAVISQKPSRDICQRGTSLTIQCQVDSQVTMMFWYRQQPGQSLTLIATANQGSEATYESGFVIDKFPISRPNLTFSTLTVSNMSPEDSSIYLCSVGDSIYGYTFGSGTRLTVV.

This sequence joins TRBV5-1 and TRBJ2-3, with D possibly matching TRBD2 (6 bases). The CDR3 length is 14 residues. Trimming pared 5 bases from V and 2 bases from J, leaving 12 bases between. Looked up from germline, CDR1 is SGHRS and CDR2 is YFSETQ. CDR3 loop: CASSSGGPTDTQYF. The CDR3 DNA follows: TGCGCCAGCAGTTCCGGGGGTCCCACAGATACGCAGTATTTT.

J is TRBJ2-3 and V is TRBV2; D not certain. Germline V gives CDR1 SNHLY, CDR2 FYNNEI. The V and J ends lost 8 bases and 0 bases respectively, with 9 bases between them. This CDR3 is 13 amino acids long. CDR3 sequence: CASDRGSTDTQYF. Here the CDR3 DNA reads TGTGCCAGCGATCGCGGAAGCACAGATACGCAGTATTTT.

The chain uses TRBV30 and TRBJ1-5, with D tentatively TRBD1 (6 bases). CDR3 length: 14 amino acids. V was cut by 1 base and J by 7 bases, with 14 bases left in between. Germline CDR1 GTSNPN, CDR2 SVGIG (reference sequence). CDR3 in amino acids: CAWSGGTINQPQHF. The CDR3 DNA reads TGTGCCTGGAGTGGGGGGACAATAAACCAGCCCCAGCATTTT.

The V call is TRBV29-1, the J call TRBJ2-3; a weak D match, TRBD1 (5 bases). The germline V gene encodes CDR1 SQVTM and CDR2 ANQGSEA. V lost 6 bases, J lost 1 base, and 14 bases lay in between. CDR3 size: 14 residues. The CDR3 loop reads CSVPDRVGTDTQYF. The CDR3 DNA follows: TGCAGCGTCCCAGACAGAGTGGGCACAGATACGCAGTATTTT.

The chain uses TRBV16 and TRBJ1-4; no firm D call. The CDR3 spans 15 residues. Germline V gene sequence: CDR1 KGHSY, CDR2 FQNENV. Trimming took off 3 bases at V and 0 bases at J, with 8 bases between the two ends. The CDR3 spells CASSQGPATNEKLFF. The CDR3 nucleotides are TGTGCCAGCAGCCAGGGCCCCGCAACTAATGAAAAACTGTTTTTT.